The 2 T cell receptor beta chains below were found in one sample sequenced in a study of blood T cell repertoires in COVID-19. The repertoire was sequenced with immunoSEQ multiplex PCR; TCRdb's copy has only in-frame clones and lacks some. The repertoire holds over 60,000 clones, roughly 82% seen once, with 15% to 20% in the top ten. Sequenced sample: peripheral blood. The receptors here all came from a human donor in a cohort sampled during active COVID-19.

The chain employs TRBV6-5 and TRBJ2-3; maybe TRBD2 (5 bases). Germline V gene lookup returns CDR1 MNHEY and CDR2 SVGAGI. The CDR3 runs 11 residues. Trimming pared 7 bases from V and 7 bases from J, leaving 9 bases between. Written as DNA, the CDR3 is TGTGCCAGCACAAACGGGAATACGCAGTATTTT. Translation gives CASTNGNTQYF.

This rearrangement joins TRBV5-1 to TRBJ1-6, with D tentatively TRBD1 (5 bases). Trimming left V 5 bases short and J 3 bases short, with 9 bases between. The CDR3 length is 14 residues. Germline CDR1 reads SGHRS; CDR2 reads YFSETQ. In DNA, the CDR3 is TGCGCCAGCAGACAAGACAGCTATAATTCACCCCTCCACTTT. Its protein product is CASRQDSYNSPLHF.